Given below is one T cell receptor (beta chain) in context. The data originate from a study of blood T cell repertoires in COVID-19. Overall study: The United States, Italy and Spain supplied acute and convalescent COVID-19 samples. T cells, B-cell-depleted T cells, or PBMCs supplied cDNA or gDNA.

How the authors handled the data: Amplification with reference gene primers provided the estimates of nucleated cell counts. Some clones are missing from TCRdb's copy, which holds only in-frame ones; the method was immunoSEQ multiplex PCR. From that table come the V and J calls and clone size; the DNA was used to work out D and trimming. In the table there are more than 100,000 clones, 82% of which are singletons. This CDR3 comprises 15 residues. Germline V gene sequence: CDR1 SGHRS, CDR2 YFSETQ. Trimming stripped 3 bases from V and 3 bases from J, with 13 bases between. What was sequenced was peripheral blood. The rearrangement uses TRBV5-1 and TRBJ1-5; tentative D call: TRBD1 (5 bases). This sequence originates from a woman in her 70s with acute or convalescent COVID-19. The CDR3 DNA reads TGCGCCAGCAGCTACCAGGGTCTGGACAATCAGCCCCAGCATTTT. Amino acid sequence: CASSYQGLDNQPQHF.